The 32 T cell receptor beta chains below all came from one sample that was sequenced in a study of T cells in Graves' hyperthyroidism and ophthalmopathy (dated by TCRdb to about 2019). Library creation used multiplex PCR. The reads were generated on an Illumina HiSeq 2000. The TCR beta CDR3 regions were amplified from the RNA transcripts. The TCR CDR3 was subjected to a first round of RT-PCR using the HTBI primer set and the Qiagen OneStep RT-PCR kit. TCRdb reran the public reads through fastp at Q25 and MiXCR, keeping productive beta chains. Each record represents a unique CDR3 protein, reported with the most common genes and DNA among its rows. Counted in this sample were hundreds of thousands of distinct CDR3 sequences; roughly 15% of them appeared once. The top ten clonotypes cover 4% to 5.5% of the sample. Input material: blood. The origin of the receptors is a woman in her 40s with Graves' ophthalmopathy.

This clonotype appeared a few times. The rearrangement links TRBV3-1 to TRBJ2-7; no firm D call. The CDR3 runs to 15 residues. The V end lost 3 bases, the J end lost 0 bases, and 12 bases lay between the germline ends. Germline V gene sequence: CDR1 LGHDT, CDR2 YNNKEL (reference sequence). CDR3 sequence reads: CASSHHKGISYEQYF. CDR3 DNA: TGTGCCAGCAGCCACCATAAGGGAATCTCCTACGAGCAGTACTTC.

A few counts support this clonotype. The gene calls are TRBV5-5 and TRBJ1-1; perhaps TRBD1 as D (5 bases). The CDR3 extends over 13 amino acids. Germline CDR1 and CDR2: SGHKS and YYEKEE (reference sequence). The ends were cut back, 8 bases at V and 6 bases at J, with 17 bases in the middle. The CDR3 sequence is CASQLWGSPEAFF. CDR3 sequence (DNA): TGTGCCAGTCAGCTGTGGGGGAGTCCTGAAGCTTTCTTT.

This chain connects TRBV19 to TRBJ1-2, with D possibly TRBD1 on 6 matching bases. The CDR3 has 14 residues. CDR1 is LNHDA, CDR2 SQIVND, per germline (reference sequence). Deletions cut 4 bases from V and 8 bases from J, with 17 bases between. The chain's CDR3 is CASSRQVNSRGYTF. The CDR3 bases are TGTGCCAGTAGTAGACAGGTCAACTCGCGGGGCTACACCTTC. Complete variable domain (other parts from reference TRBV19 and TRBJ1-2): DGGITQSPKYLFRKEGQNVTLSCEQNLNHDAMYWYRQDPGQGLRLIYYSQIVNDFQKGDIAEGYSVSREKKESFPLTVTSAQKNPTAFYLCASSRQVNSRGYTFGSGTRLTVV.

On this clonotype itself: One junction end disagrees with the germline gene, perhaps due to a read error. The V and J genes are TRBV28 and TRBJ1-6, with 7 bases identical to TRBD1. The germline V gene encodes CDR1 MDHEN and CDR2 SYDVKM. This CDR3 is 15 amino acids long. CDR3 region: CASKTPEGANSLLHF. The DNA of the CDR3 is TGTGCCAGCAAAACACCGGAGGGGGCGAATTCACTCCTCCACTTT.

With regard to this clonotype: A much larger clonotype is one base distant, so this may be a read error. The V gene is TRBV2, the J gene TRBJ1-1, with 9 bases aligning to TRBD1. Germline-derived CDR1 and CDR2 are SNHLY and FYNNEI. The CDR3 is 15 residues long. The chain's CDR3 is CAISEDRGLNTEAFF. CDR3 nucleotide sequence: TGTGCCATCAGTGAGGACAGGGGCCTGAACACTGAAGCTTTCTTT.

This CDR3 is CASIRGGHTGELFF. The CDR3 DNA reads TGTGCCAGCATACGGGGCGGGCACACCGGGGAGCTGTTTTTT. This rearrangement joins TRBV28 to TRBJ2-2; D could derive from TRBD1 or TRBD2 (5 bases each). Germline lookup yields CDR1 MDHEN and CDR2 SYDVKM. V was clipped by 7 bases and J by 3 bases, with 12 bases between them. This CDR3 is built from 14 residues.

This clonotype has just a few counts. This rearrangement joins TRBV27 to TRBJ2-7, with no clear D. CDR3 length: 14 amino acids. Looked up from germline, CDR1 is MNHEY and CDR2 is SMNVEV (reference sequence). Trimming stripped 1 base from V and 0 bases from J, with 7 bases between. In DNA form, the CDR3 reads TGTGCCAGCAGTTTATATGGTAACTCCTACGAGCAGTACTTC. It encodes CASSLYGNSYEQYF.

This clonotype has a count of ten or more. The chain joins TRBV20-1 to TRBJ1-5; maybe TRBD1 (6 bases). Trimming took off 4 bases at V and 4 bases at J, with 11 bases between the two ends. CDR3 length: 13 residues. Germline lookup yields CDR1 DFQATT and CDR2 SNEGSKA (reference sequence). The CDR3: CSAKDSLNQPQHF. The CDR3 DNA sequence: TGCAGTGCTAAGGACAGCCTGAATCAGCCCCAGCATTTT.

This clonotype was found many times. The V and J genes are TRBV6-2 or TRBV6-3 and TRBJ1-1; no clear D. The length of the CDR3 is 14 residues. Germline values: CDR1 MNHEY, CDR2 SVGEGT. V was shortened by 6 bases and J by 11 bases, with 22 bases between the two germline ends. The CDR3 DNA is TGTGCCAGCAGCCCCCCGGTAATCTTCACTGGGGCTTTCTTT. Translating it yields CASSPPVIFTGAFF.

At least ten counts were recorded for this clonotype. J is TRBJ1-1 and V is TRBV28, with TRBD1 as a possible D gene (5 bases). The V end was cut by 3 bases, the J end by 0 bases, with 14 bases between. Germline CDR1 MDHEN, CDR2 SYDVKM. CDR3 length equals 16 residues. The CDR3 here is CASSFPRDSVNTEAFF. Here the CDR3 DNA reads TGTGCCAGCAGTTTTCCTCGTGACAGCGTGAACACTGAAGCTTTCTTT.

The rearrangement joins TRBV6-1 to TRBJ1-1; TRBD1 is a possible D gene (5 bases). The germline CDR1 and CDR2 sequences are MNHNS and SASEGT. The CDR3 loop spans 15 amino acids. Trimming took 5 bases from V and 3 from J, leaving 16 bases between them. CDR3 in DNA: TGTGCCAGCAGTCCTTTGGGGGGTTTGGACACTGAAGCTTTCTTT. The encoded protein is CASSPLGGLDTEAFF.

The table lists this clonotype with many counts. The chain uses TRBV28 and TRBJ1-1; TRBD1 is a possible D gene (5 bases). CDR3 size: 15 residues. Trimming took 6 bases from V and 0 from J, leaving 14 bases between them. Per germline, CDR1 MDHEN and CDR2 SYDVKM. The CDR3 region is CASRPGDRLNTEAFF. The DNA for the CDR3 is TGTGCCAGCAGACCCGGAGACAGATTGAACACTGAAGCTTTCTTT.

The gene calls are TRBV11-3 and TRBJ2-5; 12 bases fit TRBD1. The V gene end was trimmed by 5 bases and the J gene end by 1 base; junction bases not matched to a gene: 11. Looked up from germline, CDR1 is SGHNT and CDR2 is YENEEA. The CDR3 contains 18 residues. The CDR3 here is CASSVFDPGQGAQETQYF. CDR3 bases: TGTGCCAGCAGCGTTTTCGACCCGGGACAGGGGGCCCAAGAGACCCAGTACTTC. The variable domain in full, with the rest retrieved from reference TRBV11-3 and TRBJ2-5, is EAGVVQSPRYKIIEKKQPVAFWCNPISGHNTLYWYLQNLGQGPELLIRYENEEAVDDSQLPKDRFSAERLKGVDSTLKIQPAELGDSAVYLCASSVFDPGQGAQETQYFGPGTRLLVL.

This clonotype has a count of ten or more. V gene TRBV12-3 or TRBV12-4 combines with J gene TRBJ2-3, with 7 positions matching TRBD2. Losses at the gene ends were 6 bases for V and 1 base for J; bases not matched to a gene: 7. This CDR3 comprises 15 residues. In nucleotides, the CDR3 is TGTGCCAGCAGAACGCTAGCGGACGGCACAGATACGCAGTATTTT. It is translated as CASRTLADGTDTQYF.

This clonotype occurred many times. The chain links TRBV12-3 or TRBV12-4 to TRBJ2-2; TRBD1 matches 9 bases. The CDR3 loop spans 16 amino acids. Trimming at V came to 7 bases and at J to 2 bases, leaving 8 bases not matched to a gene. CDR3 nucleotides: TGTGCCAGCATAGGGACAGGGAGCTCAAACACCGGGGAGCTGTTTTTT. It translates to CASIGTGSSNTGELFF.

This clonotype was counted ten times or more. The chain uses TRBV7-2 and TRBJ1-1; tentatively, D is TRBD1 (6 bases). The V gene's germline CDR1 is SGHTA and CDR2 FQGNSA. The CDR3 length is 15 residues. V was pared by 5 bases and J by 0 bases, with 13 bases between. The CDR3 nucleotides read TGTGCCAGCAGCGATGGAGGGACATTGAACACTGAAGCTTTCTTT. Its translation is CASSDGGTLNTEAFF.

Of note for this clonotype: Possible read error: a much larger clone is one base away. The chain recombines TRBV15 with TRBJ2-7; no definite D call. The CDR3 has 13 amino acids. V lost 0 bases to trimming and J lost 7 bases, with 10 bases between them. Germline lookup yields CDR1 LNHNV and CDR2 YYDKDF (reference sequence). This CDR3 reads CATSRDTHQEQYF. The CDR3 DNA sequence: TGTGCCACCAGCAGAGATACCCACCAAGAGCAGTACTTC.

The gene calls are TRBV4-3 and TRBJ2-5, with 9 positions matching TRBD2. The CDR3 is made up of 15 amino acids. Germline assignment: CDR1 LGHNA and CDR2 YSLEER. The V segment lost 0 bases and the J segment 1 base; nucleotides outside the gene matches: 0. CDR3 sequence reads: CASSQERGGQETQYF. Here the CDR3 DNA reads TGCGCCAGCAGCCAAGAGCGGGGGGGCCAAGAGACCCAGTACTTC.

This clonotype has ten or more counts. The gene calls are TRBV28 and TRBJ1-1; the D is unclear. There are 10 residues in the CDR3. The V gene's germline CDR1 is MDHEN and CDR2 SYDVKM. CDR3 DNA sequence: TGTGCTTCGAGTAAGGTTGAAGCTTTCTTT. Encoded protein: CASSKVEAFF.

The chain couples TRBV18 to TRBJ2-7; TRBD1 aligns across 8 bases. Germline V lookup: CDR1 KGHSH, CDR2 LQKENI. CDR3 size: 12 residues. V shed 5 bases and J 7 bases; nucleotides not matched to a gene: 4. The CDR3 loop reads CASSEQGEEQYF. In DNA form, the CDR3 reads TGTGCCAGCTCAGAACAGGGGGAAGAGCAGTACTTC.

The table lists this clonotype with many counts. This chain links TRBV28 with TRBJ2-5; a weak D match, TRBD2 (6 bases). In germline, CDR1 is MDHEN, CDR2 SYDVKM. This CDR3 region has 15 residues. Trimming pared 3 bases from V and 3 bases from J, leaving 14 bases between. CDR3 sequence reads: CASSFSGLLKETQYF. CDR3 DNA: TGTGCCAGCAGTTTCTCCGGACTATTGAAAGAGACCCAGTACTTC.

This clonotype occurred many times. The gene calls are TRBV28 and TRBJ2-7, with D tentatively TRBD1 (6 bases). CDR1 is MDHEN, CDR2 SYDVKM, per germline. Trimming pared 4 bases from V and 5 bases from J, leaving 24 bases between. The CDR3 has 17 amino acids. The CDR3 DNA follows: TGTGCCAGCAGTTCCATCCGGGACACACTGGGCTACAACGAGCAGTACTTC. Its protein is CASSSIRDTLGYNEQYF.

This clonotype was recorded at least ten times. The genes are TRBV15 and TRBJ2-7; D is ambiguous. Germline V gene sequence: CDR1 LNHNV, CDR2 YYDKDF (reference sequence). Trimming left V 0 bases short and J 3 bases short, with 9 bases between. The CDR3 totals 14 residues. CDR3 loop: CATSRDLSYYEQYF. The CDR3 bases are TGTGCCACCAGCAGAGATTTGTCGTACTACGAGCAGTACTTC. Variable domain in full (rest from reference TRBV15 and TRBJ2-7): DAMVIQNPRYQVTQFGKPVTLSCSQTLNHNVMYWYQQKSSQAPKLLFHYYDKDFNNEADTPDNFQSRRPNTSFCFLDIRSPGLGDTAMYLCATSRDLSYYEQYFGPGTRLTVT.

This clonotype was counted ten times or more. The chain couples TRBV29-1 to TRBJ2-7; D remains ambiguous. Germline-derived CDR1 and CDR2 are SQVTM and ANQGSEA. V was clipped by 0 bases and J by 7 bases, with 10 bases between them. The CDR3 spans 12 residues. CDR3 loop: CSVEDGRIEQYF. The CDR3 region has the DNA TGCAGCGTTGAAGACGGACGAATTGAGCAGTACTTC.

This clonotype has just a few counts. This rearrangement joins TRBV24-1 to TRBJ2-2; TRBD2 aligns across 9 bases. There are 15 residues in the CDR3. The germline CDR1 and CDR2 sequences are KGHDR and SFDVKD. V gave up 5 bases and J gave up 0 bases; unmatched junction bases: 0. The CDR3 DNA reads TGTGCCACCAGTGTAGCGGGGGCGAACACCGGGGAGCTGTTTTTT. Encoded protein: CATSVAGANTGELFF.

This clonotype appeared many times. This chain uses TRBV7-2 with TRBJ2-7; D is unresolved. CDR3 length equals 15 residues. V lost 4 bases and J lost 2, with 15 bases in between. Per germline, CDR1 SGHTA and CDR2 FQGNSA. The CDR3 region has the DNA TGTGCCAGCAGCTCTGCGTCCGACTTGACCTACGAGCAGTACTTC. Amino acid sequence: CASSSASDLTYEQYF.

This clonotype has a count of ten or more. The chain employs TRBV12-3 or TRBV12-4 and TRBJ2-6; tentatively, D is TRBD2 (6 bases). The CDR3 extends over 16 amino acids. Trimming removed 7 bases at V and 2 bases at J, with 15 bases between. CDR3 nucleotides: TGTGCCAGCACCTCAGGGAGGTCCGCTGGGGCCAACGTCCTGACTTTC. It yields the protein CASTSGRSAGANVLTF.

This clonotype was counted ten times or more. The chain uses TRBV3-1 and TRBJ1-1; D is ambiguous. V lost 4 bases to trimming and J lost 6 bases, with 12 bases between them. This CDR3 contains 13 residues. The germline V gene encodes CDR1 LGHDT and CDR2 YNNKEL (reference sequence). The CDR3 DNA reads TGTGCCAGCAGCCGACAACAGTCAGCTGAAGCTTTCTTT. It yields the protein CASSRQQSAEAFF.

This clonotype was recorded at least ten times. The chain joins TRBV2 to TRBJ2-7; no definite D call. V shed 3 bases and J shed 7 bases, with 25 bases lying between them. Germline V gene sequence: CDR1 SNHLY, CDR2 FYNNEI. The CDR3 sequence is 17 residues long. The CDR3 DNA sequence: TGTGCCAGCAGTGAGTCCCCCAAGAGCGCACCACGTTGGGAGCAGTACTTC. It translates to CASSESPKSAPRWEQYF. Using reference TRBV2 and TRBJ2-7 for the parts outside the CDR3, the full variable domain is EPEVTQTPSHQVTQMGQEVILRCVPISNHLYFYWYRQILGQKVEFLVSFYNNEISEKSEIFDDQFSVERPDGSNFTLKIRSTKLEDSAMYFCASSESPKSAPRWEQYFGPGTRLTVT.

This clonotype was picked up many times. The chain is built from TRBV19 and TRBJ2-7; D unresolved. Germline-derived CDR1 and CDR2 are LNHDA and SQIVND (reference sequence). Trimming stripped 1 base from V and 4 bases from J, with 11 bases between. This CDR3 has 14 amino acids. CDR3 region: CASSIGLREYEQYF. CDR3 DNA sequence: TGTGCCAGTAGTATAGGGCTCCGAGAGTACGAGCAGTACTTC.

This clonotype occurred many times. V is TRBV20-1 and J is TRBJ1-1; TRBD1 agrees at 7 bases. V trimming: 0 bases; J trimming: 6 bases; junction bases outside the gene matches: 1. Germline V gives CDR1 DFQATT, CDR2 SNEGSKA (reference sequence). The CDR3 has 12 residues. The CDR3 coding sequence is TGCAGTGCTAGAGAAGGGACAGCTGAAGCTTTCTTT. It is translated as CSAREGTAEAFF.

The CDR3 is CASSQEKLVGTQYF. CDR3 nucleotide sequence: TGTGCCAGCAGCCAGGAGAAACTAGTAGGGACCCAGTACTTC. The chain uses TRBV3-1 and TRBJ2-5; weak D call: TRBD2 (5 bases). CDR1 is LGHDT, CDR2 YNNKEL, per germline (reference sequence). The CDR3 is made up of 14 amino acids. Trimming removed 3 bases from V and 7 bases from J, with 15 bases in between.